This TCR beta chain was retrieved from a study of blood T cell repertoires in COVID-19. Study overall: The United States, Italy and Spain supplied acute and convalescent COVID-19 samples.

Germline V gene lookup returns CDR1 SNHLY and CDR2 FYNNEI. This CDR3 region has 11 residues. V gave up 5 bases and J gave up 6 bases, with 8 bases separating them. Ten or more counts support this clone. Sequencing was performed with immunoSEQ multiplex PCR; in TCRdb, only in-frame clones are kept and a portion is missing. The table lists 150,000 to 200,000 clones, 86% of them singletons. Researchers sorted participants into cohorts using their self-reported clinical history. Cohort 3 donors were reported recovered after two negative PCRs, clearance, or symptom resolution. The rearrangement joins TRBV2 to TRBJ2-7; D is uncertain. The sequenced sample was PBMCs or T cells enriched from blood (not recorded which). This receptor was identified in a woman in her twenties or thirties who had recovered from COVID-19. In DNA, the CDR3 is TGTGCCAGCAGTTATTTCGGCGAGCAGTACTTC. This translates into CASSYFGEQYF.